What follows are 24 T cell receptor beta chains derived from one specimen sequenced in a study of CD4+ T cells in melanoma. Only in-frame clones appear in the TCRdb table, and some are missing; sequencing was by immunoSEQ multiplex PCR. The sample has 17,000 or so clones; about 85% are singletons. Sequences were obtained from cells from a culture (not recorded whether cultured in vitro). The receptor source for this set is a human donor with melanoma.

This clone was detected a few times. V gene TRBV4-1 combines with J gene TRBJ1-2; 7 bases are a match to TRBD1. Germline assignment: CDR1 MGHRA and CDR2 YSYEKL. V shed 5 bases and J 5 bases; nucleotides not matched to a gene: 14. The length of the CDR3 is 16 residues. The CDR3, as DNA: TGCGCCAGCAGCGGGGAGGGACAGCTCGTTTGGTATGGCTACACCTTC. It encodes CASSGEGQLVWYGYTF.

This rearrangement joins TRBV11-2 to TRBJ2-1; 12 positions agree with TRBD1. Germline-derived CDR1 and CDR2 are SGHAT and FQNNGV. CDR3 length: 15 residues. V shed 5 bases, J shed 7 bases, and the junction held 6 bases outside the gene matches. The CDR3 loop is CASSRRGQGANEQFF. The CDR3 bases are TGTGCCAGCAGCCGCCGGGGACAGGGGGCTAATGAGCAGTTCTTC.

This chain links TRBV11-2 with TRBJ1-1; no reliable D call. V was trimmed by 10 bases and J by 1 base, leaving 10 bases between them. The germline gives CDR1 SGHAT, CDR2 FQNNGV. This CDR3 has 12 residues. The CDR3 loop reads CATLGGNTEAFF. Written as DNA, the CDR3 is TGTGCCACCCTTGGTGGGAACACTGAAGCTTTCTTT.

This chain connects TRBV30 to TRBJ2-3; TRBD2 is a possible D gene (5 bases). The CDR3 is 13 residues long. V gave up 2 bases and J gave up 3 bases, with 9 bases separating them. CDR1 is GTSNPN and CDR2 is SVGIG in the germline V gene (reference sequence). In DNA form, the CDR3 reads TGTGCCTGGAGTCCCGGACTTACAGATACGCAGTATTTT. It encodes CAWSPGLTDTQYF.

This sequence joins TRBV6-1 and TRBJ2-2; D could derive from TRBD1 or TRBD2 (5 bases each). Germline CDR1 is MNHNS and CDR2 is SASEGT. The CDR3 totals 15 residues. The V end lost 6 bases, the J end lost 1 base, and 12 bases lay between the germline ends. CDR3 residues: CASRTQGVNTGELFF. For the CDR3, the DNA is TGTGCCAGCAGGACCCAGGGAGTGAACACCGGGGAGCTGTTTTTT.

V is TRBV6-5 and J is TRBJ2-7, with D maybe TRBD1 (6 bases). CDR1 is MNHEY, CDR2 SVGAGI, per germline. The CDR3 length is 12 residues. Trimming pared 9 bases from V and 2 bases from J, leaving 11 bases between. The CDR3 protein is CASTDRTYEQYF. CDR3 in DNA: TGTGCCAGTACGGACAGAACCTACGAGCAGTACTTC.

CDR3 loop: CASSGGTSLEQYF. The CDR3 nucleotides read TGCGCCAGCAGCGGAGGGACCTCCCTCGAGCAGTACTTC. The chain is built from TRBV5-1 and TRBJ2-7; D might be TRBD2 (6 bases). V was clipped by 4 bases and J by 6 bases, with 14 bases between them. Germline V lookup: CDR1 SGHRS, CDR2 YFSETQ. The CDR3 runs to 13 residues.

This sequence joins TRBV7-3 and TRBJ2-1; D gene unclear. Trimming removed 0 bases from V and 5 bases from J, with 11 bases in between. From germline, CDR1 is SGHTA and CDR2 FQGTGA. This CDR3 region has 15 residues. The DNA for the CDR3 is TGTGCCAGCAGCTTAACGGAGCTACCCCACAATGAGCAGTTCTTC. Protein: CASSLTELPHNEQFF.

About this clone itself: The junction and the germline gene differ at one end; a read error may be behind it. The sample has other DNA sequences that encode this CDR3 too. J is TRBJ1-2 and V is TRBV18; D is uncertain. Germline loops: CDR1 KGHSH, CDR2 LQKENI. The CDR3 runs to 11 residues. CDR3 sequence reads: CASSPSDGYTF. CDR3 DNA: TGTGCCAGCTCACCGTCGGATGGCTACACTTTC.

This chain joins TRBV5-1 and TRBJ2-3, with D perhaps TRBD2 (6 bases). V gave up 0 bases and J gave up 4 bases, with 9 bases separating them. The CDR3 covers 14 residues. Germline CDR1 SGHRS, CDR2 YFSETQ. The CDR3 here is CASSLGGGADTQYF. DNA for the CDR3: TGCGCCAGCAGCTTGGGCGGAGGGGCAGATACGCAGTATTTT.

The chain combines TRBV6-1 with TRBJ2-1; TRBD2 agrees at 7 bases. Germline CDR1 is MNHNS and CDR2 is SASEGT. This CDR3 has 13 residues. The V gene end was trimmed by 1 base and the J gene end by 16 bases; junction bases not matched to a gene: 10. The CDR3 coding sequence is TGTGCCAGCAGTGAAGGTGAGGGGAGGGCGGCTTTCTTC. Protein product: CASSEGEGRAAFF.

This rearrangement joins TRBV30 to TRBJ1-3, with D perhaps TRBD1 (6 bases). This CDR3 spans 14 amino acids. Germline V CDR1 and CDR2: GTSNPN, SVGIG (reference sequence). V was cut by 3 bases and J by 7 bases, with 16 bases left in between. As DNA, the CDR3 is TGTGCCTGGAGGGAAACAGGGTCCCGGAACACCATATATTTT. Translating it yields CAWRETGSRNTIYF.

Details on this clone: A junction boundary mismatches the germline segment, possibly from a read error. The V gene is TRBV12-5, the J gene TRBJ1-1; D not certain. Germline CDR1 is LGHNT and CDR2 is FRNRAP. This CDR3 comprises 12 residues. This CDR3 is CASGQRNTDAFF. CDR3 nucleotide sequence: TGTGCTAGTGGACAAAGGAACACTGACGCTTTCTTT.

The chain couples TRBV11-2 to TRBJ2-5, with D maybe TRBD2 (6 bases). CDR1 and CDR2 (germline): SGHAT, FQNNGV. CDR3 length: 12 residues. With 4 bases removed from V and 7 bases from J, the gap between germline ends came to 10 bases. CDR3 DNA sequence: TGTGCCAGCAGCTCTCTGGGGGGGACCCAGTACTTC. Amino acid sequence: CASSSLGGTQYF.

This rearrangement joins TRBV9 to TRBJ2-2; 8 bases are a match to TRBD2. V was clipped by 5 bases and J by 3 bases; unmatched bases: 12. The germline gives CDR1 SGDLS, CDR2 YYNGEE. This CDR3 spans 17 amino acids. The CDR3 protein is CASSPTGGMDDTGELFF. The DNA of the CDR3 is TGTGCCAGCAGTCCTACGGGAGGGATGGACGACACCGGGGAGCTGTTTTTT.

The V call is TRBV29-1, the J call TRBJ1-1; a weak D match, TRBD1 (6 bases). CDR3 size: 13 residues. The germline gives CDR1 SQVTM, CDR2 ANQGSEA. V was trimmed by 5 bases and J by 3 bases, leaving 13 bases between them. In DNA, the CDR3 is TGCAGCGTTCCGAGGGGGGGGTACACTGAAGCTTTCTTT. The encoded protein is CSVPRGGYTEAFF. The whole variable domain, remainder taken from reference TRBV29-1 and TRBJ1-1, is SAVISQKPSRDICQRGTSLTIQCQVDSQVTMMFWYRQQPGQSLTLIATANQGSEATYESGFVIDKFPISRPNLTFSTLTVSNMSPEDSSIYLCSVPRGGYTEAFFGQGTRLTVV.

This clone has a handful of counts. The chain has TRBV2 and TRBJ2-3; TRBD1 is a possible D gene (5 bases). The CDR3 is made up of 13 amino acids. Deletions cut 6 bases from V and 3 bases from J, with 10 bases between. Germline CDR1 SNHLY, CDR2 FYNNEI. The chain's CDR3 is CASSPTVTDTQYF. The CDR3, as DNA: TGTGCCAGCAGCCCGACAGTAACAGATACGCAGTATTTT.

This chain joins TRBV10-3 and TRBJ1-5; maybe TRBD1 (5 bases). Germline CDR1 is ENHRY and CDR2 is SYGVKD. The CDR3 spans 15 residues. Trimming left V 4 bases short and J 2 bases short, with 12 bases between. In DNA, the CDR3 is TGTGCCATCAGTGGCGAGGGGTCGGGCAATCAGCCCCAGCATTTT. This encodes CAISGEGSGNQPQHF.

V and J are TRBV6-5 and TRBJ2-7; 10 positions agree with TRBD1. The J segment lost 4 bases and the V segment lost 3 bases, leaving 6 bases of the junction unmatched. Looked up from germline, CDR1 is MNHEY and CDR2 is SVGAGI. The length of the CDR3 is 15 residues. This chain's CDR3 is CASSYQGQGIYEQYF. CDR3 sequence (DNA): TGTGCCAGCAGTTATCAGGGACAGGGGATTTACGAGCAGTACTTC.

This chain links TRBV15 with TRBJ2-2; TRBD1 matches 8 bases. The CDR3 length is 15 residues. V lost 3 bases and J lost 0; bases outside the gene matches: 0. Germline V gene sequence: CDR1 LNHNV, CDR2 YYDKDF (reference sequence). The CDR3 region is CATSRGQANTGELFF. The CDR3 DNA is TGTGCCACCAGCAGGGGACAGGCGAACACCGGGGAGCTGTTTTTT.

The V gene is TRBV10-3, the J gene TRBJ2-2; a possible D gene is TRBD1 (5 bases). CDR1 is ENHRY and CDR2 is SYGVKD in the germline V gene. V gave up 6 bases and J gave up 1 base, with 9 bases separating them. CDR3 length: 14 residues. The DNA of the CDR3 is TGTGCCATCAGGCCGACAGAGAACACCGGGGAGCTGTTTTTT. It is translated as CAIRPTENTGELFF.

CDR3 coding DNA: TGTGCCAGCTCACCCCAGGGGGATCAGCCCCAGCATTTT. It yields the protein CASSPQGDQPQHF. The rearrangement joins TRBV18 to TRBJ1-5; the match to TRBD1 covers 7 bases. The CDR3 is made up of 13 amino acids. The trim removed 3 bases at V and 5 bases at J, leaving 1 base unmatched. The germline gives CDR1 KGHSH, CDR2 LQKENI.

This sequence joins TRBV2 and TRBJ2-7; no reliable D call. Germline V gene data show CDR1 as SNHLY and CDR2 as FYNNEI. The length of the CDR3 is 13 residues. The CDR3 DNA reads TGTGCAATTACAGTAGACGGAGCCTACGAGCAGTACTTC. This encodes CAITVDGAYEQYF. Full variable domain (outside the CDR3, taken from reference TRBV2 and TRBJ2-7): EPEVTQTPSHQVTQMGQEVILRCVPISNHLYFYWYRQILGQKVEFLVSFYNNEISEKSEIFDDQFSVERPDGSNFTLKIRSTKLEDSAMYFCAITVDGAYEQYFGPGTRLTVT.

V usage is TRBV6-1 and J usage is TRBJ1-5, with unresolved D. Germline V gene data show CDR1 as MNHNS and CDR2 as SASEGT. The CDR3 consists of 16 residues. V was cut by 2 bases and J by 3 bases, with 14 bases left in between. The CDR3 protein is CASSEILVRLNQPQHF. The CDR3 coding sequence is TGTGCCAGCAGTGAAATCCTCGTTCGCCTCAATCAGCCCCAGCATTTT.